This TCR beta chain was sequenced for a study of identifying expanded T cells in peripheral blood. The ends were cut back, 4 bases at V and 5 bases at J, with 13 bases in the middle. In germline, CDR1 is SGHRS, CDR2 YFSETQ. CDR3 length equals 14 residues. Collection occurred without any documented infections or immune events in donors. Assay: immunoSEQ multiplex PCR; the TCRdb copy retains only in-frame clones and omits some. Of about 100,000 clones in the sample, 75% to 90% are singletons; the top ten hold more than 5.5%. This clone was observed a handful of times. Antigen: not known. Notes on the study in general: Over approximately two and four weeks, about 15 and 19 clones changed, versus roughly 1.1 between replicates. Across healthy donors, higher total template counts meant significantly greater approximately 2-week count variance.

The TCR was taken from a person between 18 and 69 years old in good health. Sequencing was done on a sample of blood. The chain combines TRBV5-1 with TRBJ2-1, with TRBD1 as a possible D gene (5 bases). The CDR3 DNA is TGCGCCAGCAGCCAGCATGACAGTAACAATGAGCAGTTCTTC. This gives the protein CASSQHDSNNEQFF.